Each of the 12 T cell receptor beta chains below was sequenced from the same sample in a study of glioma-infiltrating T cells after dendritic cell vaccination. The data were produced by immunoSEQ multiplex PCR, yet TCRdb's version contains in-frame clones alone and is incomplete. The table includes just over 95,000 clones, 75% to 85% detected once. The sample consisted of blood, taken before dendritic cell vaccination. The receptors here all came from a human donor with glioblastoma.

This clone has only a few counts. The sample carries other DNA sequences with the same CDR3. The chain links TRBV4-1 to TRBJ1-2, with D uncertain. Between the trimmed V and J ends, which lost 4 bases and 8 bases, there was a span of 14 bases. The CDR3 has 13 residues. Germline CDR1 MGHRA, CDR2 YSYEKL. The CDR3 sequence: CASSPQGLGGYTF. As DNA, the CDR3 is TGCGCCAGCAGCCCGCAAGGACTTGGGGGCTACACCTTC.

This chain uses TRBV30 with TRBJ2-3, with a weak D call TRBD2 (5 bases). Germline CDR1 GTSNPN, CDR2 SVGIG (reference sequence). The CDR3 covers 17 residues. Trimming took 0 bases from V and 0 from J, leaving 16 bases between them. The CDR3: CAWSVPSGGLSTDTQYF. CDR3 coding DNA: TGTGCCTGGAGTGTCCCCTCAGGCGGGCTTAGCACAGATACGCAGTATTTT.

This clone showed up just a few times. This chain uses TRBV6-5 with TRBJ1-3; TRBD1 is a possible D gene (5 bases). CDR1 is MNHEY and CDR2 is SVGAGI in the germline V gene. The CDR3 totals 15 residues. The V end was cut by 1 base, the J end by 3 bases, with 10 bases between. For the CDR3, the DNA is TGTGCCAGCAGTTACTACCTCGGGGGTGGAAACACCATATATTTT. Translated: CASSYYLGGGNTIYF.

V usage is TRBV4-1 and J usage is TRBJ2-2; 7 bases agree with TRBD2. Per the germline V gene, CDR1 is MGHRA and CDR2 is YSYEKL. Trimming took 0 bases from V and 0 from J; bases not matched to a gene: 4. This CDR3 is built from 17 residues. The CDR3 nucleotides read TGCGCCAGCAGCCAAGATCAGGCGGGAGCGAACACCGGGGAGCTGTTTTTT. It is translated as CASSQDQAGANTGELFF.

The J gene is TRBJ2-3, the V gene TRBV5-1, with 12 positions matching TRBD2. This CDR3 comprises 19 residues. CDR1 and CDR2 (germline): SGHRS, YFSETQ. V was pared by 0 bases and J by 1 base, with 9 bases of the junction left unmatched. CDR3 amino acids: CASSLAPSGGASGTDTQYF. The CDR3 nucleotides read TGCGCCAGCAGCTTGGCCCCTAGCGGGGGGGCCTCGGGCACAGATACGCAGTATTTT.

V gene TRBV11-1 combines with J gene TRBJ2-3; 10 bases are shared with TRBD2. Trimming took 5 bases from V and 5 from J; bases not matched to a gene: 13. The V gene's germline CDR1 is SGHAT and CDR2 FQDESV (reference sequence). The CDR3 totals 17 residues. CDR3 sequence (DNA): TGTGCCAGCAGCCCGGGCCGGCTAGCGGGAGTGAAAGATACGCAGTATTTT. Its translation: CASSPGRLAGVKDTQYF.

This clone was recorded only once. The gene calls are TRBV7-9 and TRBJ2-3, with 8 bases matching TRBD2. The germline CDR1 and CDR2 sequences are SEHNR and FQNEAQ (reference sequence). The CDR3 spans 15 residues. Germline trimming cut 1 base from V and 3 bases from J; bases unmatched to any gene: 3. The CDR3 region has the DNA TGTGCCAGCAGCTTAGGGCTAGCGGGTACAGATACGCAGTATTTT. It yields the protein CASSLGLAGTDTQYF.

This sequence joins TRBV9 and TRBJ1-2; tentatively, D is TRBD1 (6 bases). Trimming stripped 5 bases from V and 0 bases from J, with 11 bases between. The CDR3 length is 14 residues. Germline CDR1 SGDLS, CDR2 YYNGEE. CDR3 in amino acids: CASSQGQTNYGYTF. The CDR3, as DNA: TGTGCCAGCAGTCAAGGACAGACTAACTATGGCTACACCTTC.

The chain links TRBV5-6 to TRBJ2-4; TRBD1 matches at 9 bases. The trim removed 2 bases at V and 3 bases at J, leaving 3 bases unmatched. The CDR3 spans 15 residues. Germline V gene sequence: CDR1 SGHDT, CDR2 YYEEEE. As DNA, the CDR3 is TGTGCCAGCAGCTTACGGGACAGGGACAAAAACATTCAGTACTTC. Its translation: CASSLRDRDKNIQYF.

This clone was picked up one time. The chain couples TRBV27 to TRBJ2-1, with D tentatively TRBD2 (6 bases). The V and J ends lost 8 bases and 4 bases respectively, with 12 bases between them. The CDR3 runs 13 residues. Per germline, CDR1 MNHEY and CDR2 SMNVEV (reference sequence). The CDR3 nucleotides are TGTGCCAGCGGAGGGGCGGGATACAATGAGCAGTTCTTC. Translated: CASGGAGYNEQFF.

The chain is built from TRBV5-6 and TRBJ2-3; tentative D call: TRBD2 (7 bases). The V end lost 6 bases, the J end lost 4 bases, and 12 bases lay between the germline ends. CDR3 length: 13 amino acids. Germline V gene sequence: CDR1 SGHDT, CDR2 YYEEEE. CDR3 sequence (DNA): TGTGCCAGCATCGCGGGGGCTGCAGATACGCAGTATTTT. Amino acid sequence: CASIAGAADTQYF. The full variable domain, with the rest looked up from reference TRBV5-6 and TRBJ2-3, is DAGVTQSPTHLIKTRGQQVTLRCSPKSGHDTVSWYQQALGQGPQFIFQYYEEEERQRGNFPDRFSGHQFPNYSSELNVNALLLGDSALYLCASIAGAADTQYFGPGTRLTVL.

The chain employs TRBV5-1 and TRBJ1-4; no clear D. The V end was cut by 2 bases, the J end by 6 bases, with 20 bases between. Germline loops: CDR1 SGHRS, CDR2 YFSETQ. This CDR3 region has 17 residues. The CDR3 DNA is TGCGCCAGCAGCTTAGGGCCGGGCGGAACTAGGGATGAAAAACTGTTTTTT. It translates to CASSLGPGGTRDEKLFF. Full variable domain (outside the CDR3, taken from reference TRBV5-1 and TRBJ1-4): KAGVTQTPRYLIKTRGQQVTLSCSPISGHRSVSWYQQTPGQGLQFLFEYFSETQRNKGNFPGRFSGRQFSNSRSEMNVSTLELGDSALYLCASSLGPGGTRDEKLFFGSGTQLSVL.